A single sample gave rise to the 19 T cell receptor beta chains below, sequenced in a study of cytomegalovirus exposure and HLA in healthy donors. The PCR contained 60 Vbeta and 13 Jbeta primers. Assay used: immunoSEQ multiplex PCR; TCRdb lists only in-frame clones, some missing. The data show around 120,000 clones, with 55% to 75% seen just once and roughly 1.6% held by the top ten. Input material: PBMCs. The receptors come from a man aged 25 to 40 in good health and CMV-seropositive.

The J gene is TRBJ1-2, the V gene TRBV5-5; 8 bases match TRBD1. Trimming at V came to 2 bases and at J to 4 bases, leaving 1 base not matched to a gene. The length of the CDR3 is 13 residues. Germline-derived CDR1 and CDR2 are SGHKS and YYEKEE (reference sequence). CDR3 amino acids: CASSLQGVYGYTF. CDR3 coding DNA: TGTGCCAGCAGCTTACAGGGGGTCTATGGCTACACCTTC.

This clone showed up just a few times. The chain combines TRBV11-2 with TRBJ2-3; D gene unclear. Germline CDR1 reads SGHAT; CDR2 reads FQNNGV. Trimming left V 5 bases short and J 9 bases short, with 15 bases between. This CDR3 has 13 amino acids. The CDR3 DNA reads as TGTGCCAGCAGCCCTATAGGAAGAGGCACGCAGTATTTT. Amino acids: CASSPIGRGTQYF.

The sample holds a few counts of this clone. The chain employs TRBV6-1 and TRBJ2-3, with 7 bases that match TRBD2. The germline CDR1 and CDR2 sequences are MNHNS and SASEGT. The CDR3 contains 14 residues. J lost 2 bases, V lost 10 bases, and 9 bases had no gene match. CDR3 DNA sequence: TGTGCCATCCAGGGCGGGAGAGACACAGATACGCAGTATTTT. Protein sequence: CAIQGGRDTDTQYF.

The rearrangement links TRBV18 to TRBJ2-7, with a possible D match to TRBD1 (7 bases). The CDR3 has 13 amino acids. V was shortened by 0 bases and J by 6 bases, with 9 bases between the two germline ends. Per the germline V gene, CDR1 is KGHSH and CDR2 is LQKENI. CDR3 sequence: CASSPPQGGEQYF. The CDR3 DNA reads as TGTGCCAGCTCACCACCCCAGGGGGGCGAGCAGTACTTC.

This clone was counted a few times. Here the CDR3 reads CATSIWGDQPQHF. The CDR3 nucleotides read TGTGCCACCAGTATCTGGGGGGATCAGCCCCAGCATTTT. The rearrangement uses TRBV15 and TRBJ1-5; D is perhaps TRBD1 (5 bases). The V end was cut by 6 bases, the J end by 5 bases, with 11 bases between. CDR1 LNHNV and CDR2 YYDKDF come from the germline V gene (reference sequence). This CDR3 has 13 residues. The variable domain in full, completed from reference TRBV15 and TRBJ1-5, reads DAMVIQNPRYQVTQFGKPVTLSCSQTLNHNVMYWYQQKSSQAPKLLFHYYDKDFNNEADTPDNFQSRRPNTSFCFLDIRSPGLGDTAMYLCATSIWGDQPQHFGDGTRLSIL.

The chain recombines TRBV4-3 with TRBJ2-3; TRBD2 agrees at 7 bases. V dropped 1 base and J dropped 7; count of bases not matched to a gene: 8. Germline V gene lookup returns CDR1 LGHNA and CDR2 YSLEER. The CDR3 is made up of 15 amino acids. The CDR3 DNA reads TGCGCCAGCAGCCAAGGGCGAGGGACTACGTATACGCAGTATTTT. This gives the protein CASSQGRGTTYTQYF.

This chain connects TRBV28 to TRBJ1-5, with D unresolved. This CDR3 has 13 residues. V was clipped by 3 bases and J by 7 bases, with 10 bases between them. The germline V gene has CDR1 MDHEN and CDR2 SYDVKM. CDR3 bases: TGTGCCAGCAGTTTTTCTCTTGTACAGCCCCAGCATTTT. It codes for CASSFSLVQPQHF.

This chain links TRBV19 with TRBJ2-6; 10 bases are shared with TRBD1. CDR3 length: 16 amino acids. CDR1 is LNHDA and CDR2 is SQIVND in the germline V gene (reference sequence). J lost 0 bases, V lost 6 bases, and 2 bases had no gene match. CDR3 region: CASRGQGISGANVLTF. DNA for the CDR3: TGTGCCAGTAGGGGACAGGGGATCTCTGGGGCCAACGTCCTGACTTTC.

This clone was seen only once. The chain uses TRBV6-1 and TRBJ2-4; TRBD1 aligns across 8 bases. Germline CDR1 and CDR2: MNHNS and SASEGT. The trim removed 4 bases at V and 4 bases at J, leaving 6 bases unmatched. This CDR3 is built from 15 residues. The CDR3 nucleotides are TGTGCCAGCAGTGTGAGGGACAGGAGAAAAAACATTCAGTACTTC. This encodes CASSVRDRRKNIQYF.

V gene TRBV19 combines with J gene TRBJ2-5; perhaps TRBD1 as D (6 bases). Germline CDR1 LNHDA, CDR2 SQIVND (reference sequence). The CDR3 totals 16 residues. V was trimmed by 6 bases and J by 4 bases, leaving 21 bases between them. The CDR3 reads CASSTRLTGLGETQYF. CDR3 DNA: TGTGCCAGTAGCACCAGACTCACAGGGTTGGGAGAGACCCAGTACTTC.

V usage is TRBV29-1 and J usage is TRBJ2-7, with a weak D call TRBD1 (5 bases). V shed 6 bases and J shed 0 bases, with 12 bases lying between them. The germline V gene has CDR1 SQVTM and CDR2 ANQGSEA. This CDR3 has 13 amino acids. CDR3 sequence reads: CSVQQAVSYEQYF. As DNA, the CDR3 is TGCAGCGTCCAACAGGCGGTCTCCTACGAGCAGTACTTC.

The chain has TRBV28 and TRBJ2-5, with a tentative D call TRBD2 (5 bases). Trimming cost V 6 bases and J 5 bases, with 10 bases left between them. The CDR3 is 12 amino acids. CDR1 is MDHEN, CDR2 SYDVKM, per germline. The CDR3 region has the DNA TGTGCCAGCAGCCAGCGAGGGGAGACCCAGTACTTC. Translation gives CASSQRGETQYF.

This chain connects TRBV28 to TRBJ2-4; a weak D match, TRBD2 (5 bases). This CDR3 spans 15 amino acids. Germline CDR1 reads MDHEN; CDR2 reads SYDVKM. The V and J ends lost 4 bases and 7 bases respectively, with 17 bases between them. The DNA for the CDR3 is TGTGCCAGCAGTTCTCCGGGGAGTGATGTGAACATTCAGTACTTC. This translates into CASSSPGSDVNIQYF.

This chain links TRBV30 with TRBJ2-2, with TRBD2 matching over 14 bases. The CDR3 has 18 residues. Per germline, CDR1 GTSNPN and CDR2 SVGIG (reference sequence). Germline trimming cut 5 bases from V and 1 base from J; bases unmatched to any gene: 9. The CDR3 DNA reads TGTGCCTGGGCGGGCAGGGGGACTAGCGGGAGGAACACCGGGGAGCTGTTTTTT. Encoded protein: CAWAGRGTSGRNTGELFF. Full variable domain (outside the CDR3, taken from reference TRBV30 and TRBJ2-2): SQTIHQWPATLVQPVGSPLSLECTVEGTSNPNLYWYRQAAGRGLQLLFYSVGIGQISSEVPQNLSASRPQDRQFILSSKKLLLSDSGFYLCAWAGRGTSGRNTGELFFGEGSRLTVL.

The J gene is TRBJ1-1, the V gene TRBV5-1; D unresolved. Trimming took off 1 base at V and 0 bases at J, with 7 bases between the two ends. CDR1 and CDR2 (germline): SGHRS, YFSETQ. This CDR3 has 14 residues. CDR3 nucleotide sequence: TGCGCCAGCAGCTTGATGAGCATGAACACTGAAGCTTTCTTT. This gives the protein CASSLMSMNTEAFF.

The rearrangement links TRBV4-1 to TRBJ2-3, with TRBD2 as a possible D gene (5 bases). The V end was cut by 1 base, the J end by 3 bases, with 11 bases between. The CDR3 has 15 residues. Germline V gene sequence: CDR1 MGHRA, CDR2 YSYEKL. The CDR3 here is CASSQVLGETDTQYF. The CDR3 DNA sequence: TGCGCCAGCAGCCAAGTTCTCGGGGAGACAGATACGCAGTATTTT.

The chain links TRBV30 to TRBJ1-6; a possible D gene is TRBD1 (5 bases). Trimming removed 0 bases from V and 0 bases from J, with 12 bases in between. Germline values: CDR1 GTSNPN, CDR2 SVGIG (reference sequence). This CDR3 is built from 17 residues. Written as DNA, the CDR3 is TGTGCCTGGAGTGTATGGGGCCGTTACTCCTATAATTCACCCCTCCACTTT. Encoded protein: CAWSVWGRYSYNSPLHF.

The rearrangement links TRBV11-3 to TRBJ2-5, with D possibly matching TRBD1 (7 bases). CDR1 SGHNT and CDR2 YENEEA come from the germline V gene. Trimming shortened V by 5 bases and J by 4 bases, and 17 bases separated the two germline ends. This CDR3 has 15 amino acids. The CDR3 DNA reads TGTGCCAGCAGCCCTGGGGTCCAGGGGGGAGAGACCCAGTACTTC. Translated: CASSPGVQGGETQYF.

V is TRBV7-8 and J is TRBJ2-2; D call uncertain. Trimming left V 3 bases short and J 0 bases short, with 5 bases between. The germline V gene has CDR1 SGHVS and CDR2 FQNEAQ. This CDR3 spans 14 amino acids. The CDR3 DNA is TGTGCCAGCAGCTTTATATCGAACACCGGGGAGCTGTTTTTT. The encoded protein is CASSFISNTGELFF.